This TCR beta chain is drawn from a study of blood T cell repertoires in COVID-19 (dated by TCRdb to 2020 to 2021). Background on the whole study: The collaborator samples originated in the United States, Italy and Spain and spanned the acute and convalescent phases of COVID-19. The prospective study material was composed of cDNA or gDNA derived from T cells, B-cell-depleted T cells, or PBMCs. The repertoires were made available in a free public database intended to serve as a resource for research on the immune response to SARS-CoV-2. The samples were drawn from the first 160 participants of the ongoing ImmuneRACE study and from more than 1,000 subjects provided by 6 global collaborators. Where available, HLA class I and class II types were taken from metadata supplied by the sample provider and were not determined by assay-based typing. The sample metadata nearly always contained a de-identified subject ID, COVID-19 status, age in years and sex. Subjects who had been exposed to COVID-19, were actively infected with it, or had recovered from it provided the deeply sampled blood TCRbeta repertoires that made up the dataset. The study at large found these results: How much clinical and demographic metadata was included differed by source and by participant, and the metadata was provided uncurated.

TCRbeta CDR3 regions were amplified from genomic DNA using the immunoSEQ Assay, a bias-controlled multiplex PCR. On the study's bioinformatics: Nucleated cell counts per sample were estimated from amplification of reference gene primers within the assay. To quantify the absolute abundance of each unique TCRbeta CDR3 rearrangement, sequence reads were collapsed and filtered. For each sample, productive Simpson clonality was calculated as the square root of Simpson's diversity index across productive rearrangements. Here the immuneACCESS table is served through TCRdb, limited to in-frame sequences with V and J called. Missing clones are a known gap in these copies; in checked studies unresolved V genes cover under half, and the rest lacks a known reason. V and J calls and clone size follow that table, whereas D and trimming were derived from the DNA. This sample holds 350,000 to 550,000 clones; 80% to 90% were observed only once. The biggest ten clones account for roughly 1.1% of the sample.

In the prospective study, participants were about 18 to 95 years old, resided in fewer than 25 geographic areas of the United States, and were enrolled through a virtual design. Cohort assignment in the prospective study relied on participant-reported clinical history from a screening survey and a study questionnaire. ImmuneRACE Cohort 3 recovered participants were defined by two consecutive negative NP/OP PCR tests, healthcare professional clearance, or symptom resolution. Mobile phlebotomists in the prospective study collected whole blood, serum and a nasopharyngeal or oropharyngeal swab from every participant. Additional blood draws and questionnaires over an approximately two-month period could optionally be provided by prospective study participants. Before DNA extraction, blood samples from the prospective study were shipped at room temperature or frozen. The CDR3 numbers 13 residues from cysteine through phenylalanine. This entry keeps only the CDR3 DNA: 39 bases, framed from base 1. V loses 5 bases of germline sequence and J loses 2 bases, and the interval between the two ends is 10 bases.

With respect to this clone: The clone's antigen remains unknown. Within one base of it there is no much larger clone, and no base qualities were kept.

The TCR comes from a man younger than 45 who had recovered from COVID-19. Sequences were obtained from PBMCs or T cells enriched from blood (not recorded which). The chain was built from TRBV12-3 or TRBV12-4 and TRBJ2-7; D gene: possibly TRBD2, on 5 matching bases. The DNA sequence follows: TGTGCCAGCAGTCCAAGCGGCCCCTACGAGCAGTACTTC. Translated, it gives CASSPSGPYEQYF.